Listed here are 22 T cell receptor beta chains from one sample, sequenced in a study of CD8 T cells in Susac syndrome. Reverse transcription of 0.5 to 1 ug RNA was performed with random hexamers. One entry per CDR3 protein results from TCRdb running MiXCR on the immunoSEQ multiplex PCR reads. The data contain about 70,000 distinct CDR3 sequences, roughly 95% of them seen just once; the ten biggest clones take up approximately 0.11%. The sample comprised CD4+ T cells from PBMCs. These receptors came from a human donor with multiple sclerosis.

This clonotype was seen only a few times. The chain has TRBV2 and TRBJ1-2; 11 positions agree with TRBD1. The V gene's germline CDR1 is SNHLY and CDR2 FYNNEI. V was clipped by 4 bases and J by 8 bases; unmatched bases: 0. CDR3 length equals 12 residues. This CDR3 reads CASSGTGGGYTF. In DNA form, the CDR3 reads TGTGCCAGCAGTGGGACAGGGGGCGGCTACACCTTC.

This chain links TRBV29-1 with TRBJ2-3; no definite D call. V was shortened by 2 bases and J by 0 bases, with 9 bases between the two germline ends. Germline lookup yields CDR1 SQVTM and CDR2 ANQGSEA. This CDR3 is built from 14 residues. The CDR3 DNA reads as TGCAGCGTTGAAATGACCGCGAGCACAGATACGCAGTATTTT. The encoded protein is CSVEMTASTDTQYF.

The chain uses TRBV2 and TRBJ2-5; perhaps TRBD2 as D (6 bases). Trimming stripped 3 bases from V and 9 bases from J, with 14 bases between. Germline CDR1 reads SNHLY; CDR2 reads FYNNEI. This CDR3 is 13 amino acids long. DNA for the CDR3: TGTGCCAGCAGTGACGGGGACTTCGAGGCCCAGTACTTC. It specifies CASSDGDFEAQYF.

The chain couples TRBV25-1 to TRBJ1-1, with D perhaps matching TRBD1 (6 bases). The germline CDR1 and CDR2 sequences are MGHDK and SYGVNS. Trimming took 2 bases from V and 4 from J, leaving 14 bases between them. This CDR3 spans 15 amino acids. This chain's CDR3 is CASSEGGARVTEAFF. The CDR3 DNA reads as TGTGCCAGCAGTGAAGGGGGGGCCCGGGTCACTGAAGCTTTCTTT.

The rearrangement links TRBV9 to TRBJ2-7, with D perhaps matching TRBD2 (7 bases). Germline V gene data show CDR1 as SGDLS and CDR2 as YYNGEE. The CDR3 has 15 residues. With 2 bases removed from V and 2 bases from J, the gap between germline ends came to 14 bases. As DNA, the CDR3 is TGTGCCAGCAGCGTGGGGGGGCTGCTCCCCTACGAGCAGTACTTC. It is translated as CASSVGGLLPYEQYF.

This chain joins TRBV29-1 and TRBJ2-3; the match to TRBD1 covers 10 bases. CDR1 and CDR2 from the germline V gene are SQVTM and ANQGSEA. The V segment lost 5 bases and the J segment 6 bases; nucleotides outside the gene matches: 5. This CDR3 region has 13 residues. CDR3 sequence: CSVRQGALDTQYF. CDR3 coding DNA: TGCAGCGTTCGACAGGGGGCGTTGGATACGCAGTATTTT.

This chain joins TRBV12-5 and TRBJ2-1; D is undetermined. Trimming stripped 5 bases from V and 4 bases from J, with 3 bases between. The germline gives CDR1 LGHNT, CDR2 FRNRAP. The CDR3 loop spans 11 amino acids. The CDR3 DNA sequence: TGTGCTAGTGGTACTTACAATGAGCAGTTCTTC. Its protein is CASGTYNEQFF.

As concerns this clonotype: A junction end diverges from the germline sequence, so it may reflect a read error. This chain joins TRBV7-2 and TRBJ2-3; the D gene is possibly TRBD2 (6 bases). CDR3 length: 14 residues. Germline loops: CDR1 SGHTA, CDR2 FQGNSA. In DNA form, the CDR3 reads TGTGCCAGCAGCTTTACTAGCATGGGAGATGCGCAGTATTTT. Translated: CASSFTSMGDAQYF.

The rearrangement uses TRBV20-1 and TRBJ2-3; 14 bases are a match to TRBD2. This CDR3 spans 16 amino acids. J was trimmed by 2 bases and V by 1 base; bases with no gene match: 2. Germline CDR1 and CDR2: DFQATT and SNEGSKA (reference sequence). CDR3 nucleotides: TGCAGTGCTAGAGGACTAGCGGGGGGGACCACAGATACGCAGTATTTT. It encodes CSARGLAGGTTDTQYF.

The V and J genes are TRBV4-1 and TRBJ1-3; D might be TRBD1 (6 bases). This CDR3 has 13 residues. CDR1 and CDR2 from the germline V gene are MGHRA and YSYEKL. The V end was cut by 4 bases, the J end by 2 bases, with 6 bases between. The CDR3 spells CASSRDTGNTIYF. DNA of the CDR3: TGCGCCAGCAGCCGGGACACTGGAAACACCATATATTTT.

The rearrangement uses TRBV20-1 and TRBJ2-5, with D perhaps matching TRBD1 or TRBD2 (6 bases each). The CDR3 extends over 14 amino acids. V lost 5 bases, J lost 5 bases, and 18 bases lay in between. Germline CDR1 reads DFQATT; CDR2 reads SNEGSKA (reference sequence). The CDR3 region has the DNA TGCAGTGCTGGCTCGGGGTCGGGGGCGGAGACCCAGTACTTC. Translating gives CSAGSGSGAETQYF.

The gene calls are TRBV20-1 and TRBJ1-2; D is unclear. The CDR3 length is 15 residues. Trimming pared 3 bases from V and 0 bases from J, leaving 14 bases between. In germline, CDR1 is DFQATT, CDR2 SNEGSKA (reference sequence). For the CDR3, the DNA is TGCAGTGCTAGTGGAGAGGCCTTCTCTAACTATGGCTACACCTTC. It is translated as CSASGEAFSNYGYTF.

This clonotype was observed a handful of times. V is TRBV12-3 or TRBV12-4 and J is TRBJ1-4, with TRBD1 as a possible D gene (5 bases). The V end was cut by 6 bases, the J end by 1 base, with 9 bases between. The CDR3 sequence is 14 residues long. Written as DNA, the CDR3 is TGTGCCAGCAGCTGGGGGGGAACTAATGAAAAACTGTTTTTT. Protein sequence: CASSWGGTNEKLFF.

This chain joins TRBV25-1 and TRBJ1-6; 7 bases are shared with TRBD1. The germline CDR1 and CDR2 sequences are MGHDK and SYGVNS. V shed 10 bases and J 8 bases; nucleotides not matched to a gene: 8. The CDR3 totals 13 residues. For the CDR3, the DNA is TGTGCCACTCGCAGGGGGACGGATTCACCCCTCCACTTT. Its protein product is CATRRGTDSPLHF.

CDR3 DNA: TGTGCCAGCAGCCAAGATGCTACGACGGACCTAAAAAACGAGCAGTACTTC. As protein: CASSQDATTDLKNEQYF. V gene TRBV3-1 combines with J gene TRBJ2-7, with no clear D. The V end was cut by 0 bases, the J end by 5 bases, with 20 bases between. Germline CDR1 and CDR2: LGHDT and YNNKEL (reference sequence). The CDR3 extends over 17 amino acids.

CDR3 sequence reads: CASSPGTAPEAFF. The DNA for the CDR3 is TGTGCCAGCAGCCCTGGCACAGCTCCTGAAGCTTTCTTT. The V gene is TRBV11-2, the J gene TRBJ1-1; D gene ambiguous. The CDR3 runs 13 residues. Germline V gene sequence: CDR1 SGHAT, CDR2 FQNNGV. Trimming left V 5 bases short and J 6 bases short, with 13 bases between. The variable domain in full, with the rest retrieved from reference TRBV11-2 and TRBJ1-1, is EAGVAQSPRYKIIEKRQSVAFWCNPISGHATLYWYQQILGQGPKLLIQFQNNGVVDDSQLPKDRFSAERLKGVDSTLKIQPAKLEDSAVYLCASSPGTAPEAFFGQGTRLTVV.

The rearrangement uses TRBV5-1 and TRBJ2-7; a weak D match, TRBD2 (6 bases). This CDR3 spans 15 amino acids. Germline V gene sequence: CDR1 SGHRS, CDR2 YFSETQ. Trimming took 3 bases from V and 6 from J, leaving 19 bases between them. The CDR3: CASSSRELLEGEQYF. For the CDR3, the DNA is TGCGCCAGCAGCTCCCGGGAGCTTCTGGAAGGCGAGCAGTACTTC.

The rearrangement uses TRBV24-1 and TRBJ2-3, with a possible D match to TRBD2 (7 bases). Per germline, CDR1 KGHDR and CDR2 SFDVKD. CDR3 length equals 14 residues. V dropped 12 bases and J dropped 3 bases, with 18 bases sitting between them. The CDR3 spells CASSGGPRTDTQYF. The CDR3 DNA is TGTGCCTCGTCCGGGGGGCCCCGGACAGATACGCAGTATTTT.

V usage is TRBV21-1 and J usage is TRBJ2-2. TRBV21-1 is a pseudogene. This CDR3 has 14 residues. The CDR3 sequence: CASSKGANTGELFF. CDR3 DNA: TGTGCCAGCAGCAAAGGGGCGAACACCGGGGAGCTGTTTTTT.

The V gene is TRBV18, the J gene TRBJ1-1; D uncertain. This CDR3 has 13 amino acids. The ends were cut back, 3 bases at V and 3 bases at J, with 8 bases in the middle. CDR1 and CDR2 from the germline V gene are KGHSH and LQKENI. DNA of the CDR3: TGTGCCAGCTCACCGGGAAAGGACACTGAAGCTTTCTTT. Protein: CASSPGKDTEAFF.

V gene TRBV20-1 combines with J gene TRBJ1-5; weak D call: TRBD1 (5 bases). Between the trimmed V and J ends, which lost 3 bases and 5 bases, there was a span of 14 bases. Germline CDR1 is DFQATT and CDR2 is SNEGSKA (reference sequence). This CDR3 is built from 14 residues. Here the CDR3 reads CSARGKGFHQPQHF. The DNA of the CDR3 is TGCAGTGCTAGGGGTAAGGGGTTCCATCAGCCCCAGCATTTT.

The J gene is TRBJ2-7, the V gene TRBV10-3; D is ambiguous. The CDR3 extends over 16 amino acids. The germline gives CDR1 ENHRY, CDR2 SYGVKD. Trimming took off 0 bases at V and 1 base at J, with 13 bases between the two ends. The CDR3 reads CAISESEAFRSYEQYF. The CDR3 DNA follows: TGTGCCATCAGTGAGTCGGAAGCGTTTCGGTCCTACGAGCAGTACTTC.